Listed below are T cell receptor beta chains from one sample, sequenced in a study of identical twins. TCRdb redid the calling of the 5' RACE reads with MiXCR, one entry per CDR3 protein. This table has just under 550,000 distinct CDR3 sequences, roughly 15% appearing once. In addition, the sample was reused for a study of yellow fever vaccine responses in identical twins.

Sequenced input: CD4+ T cells sorted from blood. All receptors come from a woman under 30 in good health. The CDR3 runs from the conserved cysteine through the conserved F or W. Fields, in order: V gene, clone size, CDR3 length, D gene, J gene, CDR3 DNA, CDR3 protein. A D gene is named only where the DNA matches it firmly. Clone size appears in some rows only: once, few, many, or a class for an expanded clone.

>TRBV20-1|few|14|TRBD1|TRBJ2-7
TGCAGTGCTAGAAGGGGGGACAGGGCATACGAGCAGTACTTC
CSARRGDRAYEQYF
>TRBV10-3|.|17|TRBD2|TRBJ2-2
TGTGCCATCAGTGGGACTAGCGGGGCCACGGGCACCGGGGAGCTGTTTTTT
CAISGTSGATGTGELFF
>TRBV29-1|.|14|.|TRBJ1-1
TGCAGTGGGGTCCAGGTCCAAATGAACACGGAAGCTTTCTTT
CSGVQVQMNTEAFF
>TRBV27|few|15|.|TRBJ2-3
TGTGCCAGCAGTTCCCCGGAGGCACTGGCAGATACGCAGTATTTT
CASSSPEALADTQYF
>TRBV20-1|.|14|TRBD2|TRBJ2-1
TGCAGTGCTAAACGGGCGGGAGGGGGTAATGAGCAGTTCTTC
CSAKRAGGGNEQFF
>TRBV3-1|few|13|.|TRBJ2-1
TGTGCCAGCAGCCCATTTAGTGGGAATGAGCAGTTCTTC
CASSPFSGNEQFF
>TRBV5-6|.|15|.|TRBJ2-4
TGTGCCAGCAGCTTCTGGGGAGTCGAAATAGGCATTCAGTACTTC
CASSFWGVEIGIQYF
>TRBV5-1|.|15|.|TRBJ2-7
TGCGCCAGCAGCTTGTTCCTAGCACTCGACTACGAGCAGTACTTC
CASSLFLALDYEQYF
>TRBV11-3|.|11|.|TRBJ2-1
TGTGCCACCGGGAACAGTCATGAGCAGTTCTTC
CATGNSHEQFF
>TRBV7-9|.|13|.|TRBJ2-3
TGTGCCAGCGTTCGCGGGAATGGAGATACGCAGTATTTT
CASVRGNGDTQYF
>TRBV7-2|few|15|.|TRBJ1-5
TGTGCCAGCAGCTCCGGATCTAGGGGCAATCAGCCCCAGCATTTT
CASSSGSRGNQPQHF
>TRBV29-1|few|12|.|TRBJ2-7
TGCAGCGTTCGGACCGGGACCTACGAGCAGTACTTC
CSVRTGTYEQYF
>TRBV6-2/TRBV6-3|.|18|TRBD1|TRBJ2-6
TGTGCCAGCAGTGACCGCTCGACAGGGGCAGTAGGGGCCAACGTCCTGACTTTC
CASSDRSTGAVGANVLTF
>TRBV5-1|.|16|TRBD2|TRBJ2-1
TGCGCCAGCAGCCTCAAAAGGAGCGGGGACGGCCATGAGCAGTTCTTC
CASSLKRSGDGHEQFF
>TRBV20-1|.|15|.|TRBJ1-3
TGCAGTGCTACCTCGAACGCGTACTCTGGAAACACCATATATTTT
CSATSNAYSGNTIYF